This T cell receptor (beta chain) was retrieved from a study of cytomegalovirus exposure and HLA in healthy donors (dated by TCRdb to about 2017). Describing the broader study: In an earlier analysis of approximately 640 of the donors, 250 to 350 Gb of sequence data and 90 million to 120 million unique TCR beta sequences from 180 million or so T cells were reported. Rather than using new phenotypic data, the later analysis identified candidate immune exposures from TCR beta sequences and from how often those sequences occurred across donors. Four or five DR-DQ haplotypes were handled as single units for association and clustering because linkage in the cohort was strong. In addition to the first cohort of 666 subjects, a separate validation cohort of 130 or so different subjects was used. High-throughput TCR immunosequencing, statistical association of individual TCRs with disease status, and machine learning were combined to predict cytomegalovirus infection status. The study profiled the T cell repertoires of about 720 subjects by immunosequencing and related them to cytomegalovirus serostatus. An early release covering 500 to 750 HLA-typed donors comprised approximately 300 gigabases of sequencing data and around 86 million unique TCR sequences. The study aimed to test whether cataloging public T cell receptors could reveal signatures of past pathogen exposure. Typing coverage varied by locus: roughly 629-640 donors for A, B, C, DRB1 and DQB1; some 520 for DQA1; around 570 for DPA1; under 490 for DPB1. Class I and class II HLA loci were covered by the typing at four-digit resolution. Donor age, sex, ethnicity and CMV serostatus were collected together with the repertoire data. Of the approximately 400 genotyped donors, 75% to 85% were placed in the genetic ancestry cluster associated with self-reported Caucasian donors. In a later analysis, previously published TCR beta repertoires from 550 to 700 donors were re-analyzed and high-resolution HLA genotyping was added so that TCR occurrence patterns could be studied. In a later genetic analysis, genome-wide SNP genotypes for about 65% of the roughly 700 donors were used, and that subset was treated as a discovery cohort. Every discovery cohort repertoire had been produced on one sequencing platform. To decide whether each TCR beta V gene segment behaved as functional or pseudogenic, an earlier analysis of some 600 of the donors relied on high-throughput TCR beta sequencing. Among almost 400 genotyped donors of the cohort, an average of roughly 240,000 unique TCR beta nucleotide sequences were sequenced per donor, around a sixth of them non-productive. Broader findings and caveats from the paper: Because some donors lacked HLA typing at each locus, the association tests relied only on the typed subset. The cohort was sequenced for TCR beta chains only, and without alpha or paired-chain data the features that could be detected were limited. A later analysis found that TCR association rates varied across HLA loci, with DRB1 alleles showing the most associated TCRs and HLA-C alleles the fewest. A later analysis reported that several top co-occurrence clusters appeared linked to parvovirus B19, influenza, CMV and Epstein-Barr virus. An earlier analysis of approximately 600 of the donors showed that most TCR beta V segments appeared in productive rearrangements either about 90% or about 30% of the time, which broadly matched IMGT annotations. V-gene and J-gene trimming of TCR beta chains was associated with a missense DCLRE1C variant in a later genetic analysis, and the association was replicated in an independent cohort. Most TCR sequences were observed very rarely across donors, whereas some public TCRs were present in many individuals. Roughly uniform sequencing depth across donors was assumed in presence/absence analyses, although this assumption may not hold. The only immune exposure information available for the cohort was CMV serostatus. Linkage disequilibrium might explain the correlated functional status among segregating V segments, but an unknown experimental factor could not be ruled out. In the study, 150 to 200 TCR beta chains were listed as associated with cytomegalovirus. A later genetic analysis reported fewer N-insertions in productive TCRs among donors in an Asian-associated ancestry cluster than the roughly 700-donor mean. In a later analysis, around 17,000 TCR beta sequences were associated with specific HLA alleles at a false discovery rate of 0.05. The 87-base-pair reads could not distinguish some IMGT-functional V segments, including TRBV6-2 and TRBV6-3, so those segments were excluded. When HLA alleles, especially DR and DQ, strongly co-occurred, attributing TCR associations to individual alleles was difficult. Because counts were too low, seventeen rarely observed V segments, including chromosome 9 orphons, were excluded from the earlier analysis of 587 of the donors. According to a later analysis, most CMV-associated TCR beta chains appeared to be HLA-restricted, and the HLA associations seemed to be driven largely by CMV exposure. A further reported finding was that TCR beta sequences accurately predicted the HLA-A and HLA-B alleles for most subjects in the first cohort. The classifier was reported to diagnose cytomegalovirus status with high specificity and sensitivity in both the original and validation cohorts. In vitro tests confirmed that a few of the cytomegalovirus-associated TCR beta chains recognize cytomegalovirus antigens. A cluster of highly shared sequence variants was judged likely to represent a technical artifact of the sequencing pipeline. In a later analysis, HLA-associated TCR beta chains were found to be more clonally expanded and to have lower generation probabilities than equally common non-associated chains. The authors suggested that the approach could potentially be generalized to other disease states and immunological phenotypes.

The cohort was made up of roughly 670 healthy bone marrow donors. Cohort members were all nominally healthy when sampled, although unrecorded immune exposures were likely present. The donor tested CMV seropositive, placing the donor among the roughly 300 seropositive members of the cohort. Every donor gave a peripheral blood sample, and the peripheral blood mononuclear cells from that sample were used for TCR beta sequencing. Genomic DNA extraction from the blood cell samples was performed with the Qiagen DNeasy Blood Extraction Kit. Regarding this clone: Its binding antigen is unknown. One base away there is no much larger clone; base qualities are not given.

According to the germline V gene, CDR1 reads LGHNA and CDR2 reads YSLEER. Inclusive of the bounding cysteine and phenylalanine, the CDR3 is 18 residues long. Kept here is only the CDR3 DNA, which spans 54 bases and is read in frame from base 1. For this chain, trimming is 4 bases at the V end and 4 bases at the J end, and the number of junction bases without a gene match is 16. The library was made by the immunoSEQ multiplex PCR assay. The multiplex PCR relied on a mix of 60 forward primers for TCR Vbeta segments and 13 reverse primers for TCR Jbeta segments. The CDR3 region of rearranged TCR beta genes was amplified from genomic DNA with a multiplex PCR assay. The amplified TCR beta libraries were sequenced on the Illumina HiSeq System as 87-base-pair reads. Per the authors' processing: Across the roughly 670 repertoires, a later analysis counted approximately 75 million unique TCR beta chains, roughly 11 million of which were shared by at least two donors. Raw reads were error-corrected and collapsed into unique sequences with a nearest-neighbor algorithm that merged closely related sequences to remove PCR and sequencing errors. To assign V, D and J gene segments, CDR3 sequences were aligned to IMGT reference sequences. For a sequence to be retained, a match of at least six nucleotides to both a V gene segment and a J gene segment was required. Rearrangements were classified as productive when the CDR3 lacked stop codons and remained in frame with V and J, and all other rearrangements were classified as non-productive. Following IMGT convention, CDR3 was defined as the stretch from the second conserved V-encoded cysteine to the conserved J-encoded phenylalanine. The earlier analysis of about 530 of the donors excluded any sequence lacking an unambiguous match to a single V gene segment. An earlier analysis of over 450 of the donors classified V segments as functional when productive rearrangements were above 56.7% and as segregating when the standard deviation between donors was above 5%. A statistical classification framework was developed to diagnose cytomegalovirus status using the catalog of TCR beta chain sequences. A later analysis assigned V and J genes by comparing TCR nucleotide sequences with IMGT/GENE-DB human TR gene sequences. A later analysis assigned CDR3 sequences and most-parsimonious VDJ recombination scenarios with the TCRdist pipeline. In a later analysis, every TCR beta chain was defined by the combination of its CDR3 amino acid sequence and its V-gene family, and reads without a unique V-gene family were dropped. In a later analysis, 500 to 650 highly shared, low-generation-probability nucleotide sequences were removed to address suspected cross-contamination and a sequencing artifact. For each public chain, a later analysis derived a clonal expansion index from normalized ranks of inferred template counts within each repertoire. A later analysis computed generation probabilities with a VDJ recombination model fitted to out-of-frame rearrangements, and checked the results against IGoR. In a later analysis, hypergeometric tests were used to score TCR-TCR, TCR-HLA and TCR-CMV co-occurrence, with a repertoire-size bias correction applied to TCR pairs. False discovery rates were estimated in a later analysis by permuting HLA or CMV assignments 20 times. In a later analysis, co-occurring TCRs were grouped using DBSCAN, and TCRdist sequence similarity was added for clustering within HLA-allele-positive subsets. Repertoires with fewer than 30,000 or more than 120,000 public chains, plus five repertoires with anomalous nucleotide sharing, were excluded from co-occurrence clustering. TCRdb stores this immuneACCESS table with in-frame sequences only. Part of the clones is absent; in the studies checked, under half of the shortfall reflects unresolved V genes, and no reason is known for the rest. V, J and clone size are those of that table, while D and trimming were read from the DNA. This sample has about 160,000 clones in its table, and 60% to 85% of those were observed once. About 3.8% of the sample belongs to the ten largest clones.

The sequenced sample was PBMCs. The sequence came from a man aged 25 to 40 in good health and CMV-seropositive. The rearranged chain carries TRBV4-3 and TRBJ2-7; 10 central nucleotides agree with TRBD2. This receptor carries the CDR3 CASSPERAASGGLYEQYF. The nucleotide sequence is TGCGCCAGCAGCCCCGAGCGAGCGGCTAGCGGGGGACTATACGAGCAGTACTTC.